Below, 5 T cell receptor beta chains from the same sample are listed, as sequenced in a study of blood T cell repertoires in COVID-19. Generated by immunoSEQ multiplex PCR, the TCRdb table keeps only in-frame clones and is missing some. The repertoire consists of about 140,000 clones, with 88% occurring once and the leading ten covering about 11%. The specimen was peripheral blood. The receptors come from a man aged 45 to 65 with active or convalescent COVID-19.

This chain connects TRBV4-3 to TRBJ2-1; weak D call: TRBD2 (6 bases). Trimming took 4 bases from V and 1 from J, leaving 14 bases between them. From germline, CDR1 is LGHNA and CDR2 YSLEER. This CDR3 has 16 residues. For the CDR3, the DNA is TGCGCCAGCAGCCTCTCATGGAGGGGTTCCTACAATGAGCAGTTCTTC. Residues: CASSLSWRGSYNEQFF.

The gene calls are TRBV6-6 and TRBJ1-2; 8 positions match TRBD1. This CDR3 contains 13 residues. Germline CDR1 MNHNY, CDR2 SVGAGI (reference sequence). Trimming took 8 bases from V and 1 from J; bases not matched to a gene: 3. The CDR3 spells CASQTGDNYGYTF. The CDR3 DNA is TGTGCCAGCCAGACAGGGGATAACTATGGCTACACCTTC.

The chain links TRBV9 to TRBJ2-7; 8 bases are shared with TRBD2. The V segment lost 5 bases and the J segment 0 bases; nucleotides outside the gene matches: 4. There are 14 residues in the CDR3. Germline CDR1 SGDLS, CDR2 YYNGEE. CDR3: CASSTTSGSYEQYF. In DNA, the CDR3 is TGTGCCAGCAGTACTACTAGCGGCTCCTACGAGCAGTACTTC.

This chain links TRBV11-2 with TRBJ1-3; unclear D gene. The CDR3 covers 14 residues. Trimming stripped 1 base from V and 8 bases from J, with 12 bases between. The germline CDR1 and CDR2 sequences are SGHAT and FQNNGV. The DNA for the CDR3 is TGTGCCAGCAGCTTAGGGTCCCGGGGTGACACCATATATTTT. Its protein is CASSLGSRGDTIYF.

This clone has a handful of counts. The V gene is TRBV27, the J gene TRBJ2-7, with D perhaps matching TRBD2 (6 bases). CDR1 and CDR2 from the germline V gene are MNHEY and SMNVEV (reference sequence). The CDR3 is 15 residues long. V was pared by 5 bases and J by 3 bases, with 17 bases between. The chain's CDR3 is CASSARLGGFYEQYF. The CDR3 DNA reads as TGTGCCAGCAGTGCCCGACTAGGTGGTTTCTACGAGCAGTACTTC.